This T cell receptor (beta chain) was profiled in a study of T-cell reconstitution after alpha-beta-depleted transplantation in children. Germline V gene data show CDR1 as SSHAT and CDR2 as FNYEAQ (reference sequence). The CDR3 is made up of 14 amino acids. A remark on this clonotype: A read error may account for a junction end that differs from germline.

Molecular barcoding with unique molecular identifiers was used for the TCRbeta library. TCRdb re-called the PCR reads with MiXCR, one entry per CDR3 protein. The sample lists hundreds of thousands of distinct CDR3 sequences, around 13% occurring once. The clonotype originates from a male patient younger than 18 who had a stem cell transplant for acute myeloid leukemia, so the T cells may come from the graft donor. Sample: PBMCs, mostly from graft donor cells, taken 360 days after TCRalphabeta/CD19-depleted stem cell transplant. The J gene is TRBJ2-2, the V gene TRBV7-7; possible D gene TRBD2, 6 bases. As DNA, the CDR3 is TGTGCTAGCAGTCTGGACTATGCCACCGGGGAGCTGTTTTTT. Amino acid sequence: CASSLDYATGELFF. The whole variable domain, filled in from reference TRBV7-7 and TRBJ2-2, reads GAGVSQSPRYKVTKRGQDVTLRCDPISSHATLYWYQQALGQGPEFLTYFNYEAQPDKSGLPSDRFSAERPEGSISTLTIQRTEQRDSAMYRCASSLDYATGELFFGEGSRLTVL.